The 28 T cell receptor beta chains below were found in one sample sequenced in a study of blood T cell repertoires in COVID-19. Libraries were prepared by immunoSEQ multiplex PCR; TCRdb keeps only in-frame clonotypes and omits some of them. The sample yields just under 65,000 clones, about 84% seen once. Sequenced: peripheral blood. These receptors were obtained from a human donor in a cohort sampled during active COVID-19.

This chain joins TRBV6-6 and TRBJ1-5; D ambiguous. The CDR3 is 12 residues long. The V gene lost 7 bases and the J gene lost 5 bases, with 9 bases spanning the gap. Germline V lookup: CDR1 MNHNY, CDR2 SVGAGI (reference sequence). The CDR3 nucleotides read TGTGCCAGCAAATCAGCGGATCAGCCCCAGCATTTT. It codes for CASKSADQPQHF.

This clone was recorded once. This chain uses TRBV12-2 with TRBJ1-2; the D call of TRBD1 is as the table states it, not checked on the DNA. TRBV12-2 is designated a pseudogene. This CDR3 region has 19 residues. The CDR3 DNA sequence: TGTGCAAGTCGCTTCCCCACAGGGTCCTTGAGTCCTATATATTATGGCTACACCTTC. This codes for CASRFPTGSLSPIYYGYTF.

The chain links TRBV18 to TRBJ2-5, with TRBD1 identical over 9 bases. Germline CDR1 is KGHSH and CDR2 is LQKENI. CDR3 length: 15 amino acids. V trimming: 7 bases; J trimming: 2 bases; junction bases outside the gene matches: 8. CDR3 bases: TGTGCCAGCTACCTCGGGACAGGGAATCAAGAGACCCAGTACTTC. Translation gives CASYLGTGNQETQYF.

This clone occurred a few times. The V call is TRBV6-6, the J call TRBJ1-1, with D perhaps matching TRBD1 (5 bases). V lost 6 bases, J lost 9 bases, and 26 bases lay in between. Germline lookup yields CDR1 MNHNY and CDR2 SVGAGI (reference sequence). The length of the CDR3 is 16 residues. The CDR3 DNA follows: TGTGCCAGCAGAGACCCTCTTCGCGGGGCTAGCAATAAAGCTTTCTTT. Translated, it gives CASRDPLRGASNKAFF.

The chain combines TRBV11-2 with TRBJ2-7; 7 nucleotides agree with TRBD1. CDR3 length: 13 residues. Germline lookup yields CDR1 SGHAT and CDR2 FQNNGV. V dropped 7 bases and J dropped 6; count of bases not matched to a gene: 9. The CDR3 nucleotides are TGTGCCAGCACCTGGATAGGGGGCGGCGAGCAGTACTTC. Encoded protein: CASTWIGGGEQYF.

V usage is TRBV7-9 and J usage is TRBJ1-5, with 7 bases that match TRBD1. Germline V gene sequence: CDR1 SEHNR, CDR2 FQNEAQ (reference sequence). V gave up 2 bases and J gave up 9 bases; unmatched junction bases: 7. This CDR3 has 14 amino acids. CDR3 nucleotides: TGTGCCAGCAGCTTAACGGGACAGTCGTCGCCCCAGCATTTT. It codes for CASSLTGQSSPQHF.

The chain joins TRBV4-1 to TRBJ2-1; TRBD2 aligns across 8 bases. The CDR3 length is 16 residues. CDR1 and CDR2 from the germline V gene are MGHRA and YSYEKL. The V segment lost 2 bases and the J segment 6 bases; nucleotides outside the gene matches: 9. CDR3 loop: CASSQKRGGLGNEQFF. As DNA, the CDR3 is TGCGCCAGCAGCCAAAAACGGGGGGGCCTCGGCAATGAGCAGTTCTTC.

The rearrangement links TRBV30 to TRBJ2-5, with a weak D call TRBD2 (6 bases). Trimming stripped 1 base from V and 7 bases from J, with 16 bases between. Looked up from germline, CDR1 is GTSNPN and CDR2 is SVGIG (reference sequence). There are 14 residues in the CDR3. The CDR3 DNA is TGTGCCTGGAGTGCCTCGGGGGTCTTTGGGACCCAGTACTTC. Protein sequence: CAWSASGVFGTQYF.

This clone was observed a handful of times. The chain couples TRBV19 to TRBJ1-5, with D tentatively TRBD1 (6 bases). The germline CDR1 and CDR2 sequences are LNHDA and SQIVND (reference sequence). There are 15 residues in the CDR3. V shed 2 bases and J shed 6 bases, with 14 bases lying between them. The CDR3 reads CASSIQGGGGQPQHF. DNA of the CDR3: TGTGCCAGTAGTATACAGGGCGGGGGCGGTCAGCCCCAGCATTTT. Drawing the rest from reference TRBV19 and TRBJ1-5, the complete variable domain is DGGITQSPKYLFRKEGQNVTLSCEQNLNHDAMYWYRQDPGQGLRLIYYSQIVNDFQKGDIAEGYSVSREKKESFPLTVTSAQKNPTAFYLCASSIQGGGGQPQHFGDGTRLSIL.

In its sample, this clone was seen a few times. The chain joins TRBV5-4 to TRBJ1-2, with 7 bases matching TRBD1. Looked up from germline, CDR1 is SGHNT and CDR2 is YYREEE (reference sequence). This CDR3 region has 13 residues. The ends lost 2 bases at V and 3 bases at J; junction bases unmatched: 1. DNA of the CDR3: TGTGCCAGCAGCTTCAGGGGGGACTATGGCTACACCTTC. Translation: CASSFRGDYGYTF.

This rearrangement joins TRBV5-4 to TRBJ1-4; 7 nucleotides agree with TRBD1. This CDR3 spans 14 amino acids. V gave up 4 bases and J gave up 7 bases; unmatched junction bases: 7. CDR1 is SGHNT and CDR2 is YYREEE in the germline V gene (reference sequence). The CDR3 region has the DNA TGTGCCAGCAGCCAAGACAGGGCATCTGAAAAACTGTTTTTT. Protein product: CASSQDRASEKLFF.

This sequence joins TRBV7-3 and TRBJ2-1; 9 bases agree with TRBD2. This CDR3 spans 15 amino acids. From germline, CDR1 is SGHTA and CDR2 FQGTGA. Germline trimming cut 5 bases from V and 5 bases from J; bases unmatched to any gene: 7. The CDR3 DNA sequence: TGTGCCAGCAGCCCCCGGTCTAGCGGGAACAATGAGCAGTTCTTC. As protein: CASSPRSSGNNEQFF.

The V gene is TRBV2, the J gene TRBJ2-5; TRBD1 agrees at 8 bases. J was trimmed by 4 bases and V by 6 bases; bases with no gene match: 7. This CDR3 is 14 amino acids long. Germline-derived CDR1 and CDR2 are SNHLY and FYNNEI. The CDR3 sequence: CASSPDRARETQYF. The CDR3 DNA follows: TGTGCCAGCAGCCCGGACAGGGCAAGAGAGACCCAGTACTTC. Based on the CDR3 plus reference TRBV2 and TRBJ2-5, the full variable domain is EPEVTQTPSHQVTQMGQEVILRCVPISNHLYFYWYRQILGQKVEFLVSFYNNEISEKSEIFDDQFSVERPDGSNFTLKIRSTKLEDSAMYFCASSPDRARETQYFGPGTRLLVL.

The V and J genes are TRBV2 and TRBJ1-3; maybe TRBD1 (5 bases). Deletions cut 11 bases from V and 6 bases from J, with 41 bases between. This CDR3 region has 21 residues. Germline V gene sequence: CDR1 SNHLY, CDR2 FYNNEI. The CDR3 sequence: CAWGGDSIPEERLITPNTIYF. The CDR3 DNA sequence: TGTGCCTGGGGGGGGGACTCCATCCCAGAAGAGCGCCTCATAACCCCAAACACCATATATTTT.

The gene calls are TRBV7-2 and TRBJ2-3, with 7 bases that match TRBD2. In germline, CDR1 is SGHTA, CDR2 FQGNSA. Losses at the gene ends were 5 bases for V and 5 bases for J; bases not matched to a gene: 13. The CDR3 runs 16 residues. This chain's CDR3 is CASSLLGGGVVDTQYF. The CDR3 DNA follows: TGTGCCAGCAGCCTCCTCGGCGGGGGAGTCGTAGATACGCAGTATTTT.

V gene TRBV5-8 combines with J gene TRBJ1-5; weak D call: TRBD1 (6 bases). This CDR3 spans 15 amino acids. With 6 bases removed from V and 5 bases from J, the gap between germline ends came to 18 bases. Germline CDR1 is SGHTS and CDR2 is YDEGEE. The CDR3 reads CASTPGQGAHQPQHF. CDR3 coding DNA: TGTGCCAGCACCCCGGGACAAGGAGCCCATCAGCCCCAGCATTTT.

The J gene is TRBJ1-2, the V gene TRBV5-1; tentatively, D is TRBD1 (6 bases). Trimming cost V 0 bases and J 4 bases, with 16 bases left between them. The CDR3 has 16 residues. Per the germline V gene, CDR1 is SGHRS and CDR2 is YFSETQ. The CDR3 DNA reads as TGCGCCAGCAGCTTGGTGGCGGACAGTTCTAGCTATGGCTACACCTTC. It codes for CASSLVADSSSYGYTF. The whole variable domain, remainder taken from reference TRBV5-1 and TRBJ1-2, is KAGVTQTPRYLIKTRGQQVTLSCSPISGHRSVSWYQQTPGQGLQFLFEYFSETQRNKGNFPGRFSGRQFSNSRSEMNVSTLELGDSALYLCASSLVADSSSYGYTFGSGTRLTVV.

This clone came up a few times. This chain uses TRBV5-1 with TRBJ2-1; tentatively, D is TRBD1 (6 bases). Per germline, CDR1 SGHRS and CDR2 YFSETQ. There are 17 residues in the CDR3. Trimming removed 2 bases at V and 1 base at J, with 16 bases between. The CDR3 DNA is TGCGCCAGCAGCTTATCCCCGGGACAAGGATCCTACAATGAGCAGTTCTTC. Encoded protein: CASSLSPGQGSYNEQFF.

The chain joins TRBV2 to TRBJ1-1; TRBD1 might be the D (5 bases). V lost 6 bases and J lost 2, with 10 bases in between. The V gene's germline CDR1 is SNHLY and CDR2 FYNNEI. CDR3 length equals 13 residues. The CDR3 region is CASSRRENTEAFF. The CDR3 DNA follows: TGTGCCAGCAGCCGCAGGGAAAACACTGAAGCTTTCTTT.

The rearrangement uses TRBV7-9 and TRBJ2-1; weak D call: TRBD2 (5 bases). V lost 1 base and J 15 bases, leaving 16 bases between the germline ends. This CDR3 comprises 13 residues. Per germline, CDR1 SEHNR and CDR2 FQNEAQ (reference sequence). CDR3 protein: CASSLGLTGEPFF. In DNA form, the CDR3 reads TGTGCCAGCAGCTTAGGCCTCACCGGGGAACCGTTCTTC.

The rearrangement uses TRBV19 and TRBJ2-1; TRBD1 agrees at 12 bases. Germline values: CDR1 LNHDA, CDR2 SQIVND (reference sequence). Germline trimming cut 6 bases from V and 6 bases from J; bases unmatched to any gene: 9. CDR3 size: 16 residues. For the CDR3, the DNA is TGTGCCAGTAGGACAGCGGGACAGGGGGCGGCCAATGAGCAGTTCTTC. It translates to CASRTAGQGAANEQFF. Full variable domain (remainder filled in from reference TRBV19 and TRBJ2-1): DGGITQSPKYLFRKEGQNVTLSCEQNLNHDAMYWYRQDPGQGLRLIYYSQIVNDFQKGDIAEGYSVSREKKESFPLTVTSAQKNPTAFYLCASRTAGQGAANEQFFGPGTRLTVL.

The CDR3 protein is CASDQQGWSGANVLTF. Here the CDR3 DNA reads TGTGCCAGCGATCAACAGGGATGGTCTGGGGCCAACGTCCTGACTTTC. The J gene is TRBJ2-6, the V gene TRBV19; tentative D call: TRBD1 (6 bases). Trimming shortened V by 9 bases and J by 1 base, and 16 bases separated the two germline ends. The CDR3 length is 16 residues. Germline CDR1 and CDR2: LNHDA and SQIVND (reference sequence).

V gene TRBV2 combines with J gene TRBJ1-1; the match to TRBD1 covers 8 bases. Trimming cost V 3 bases and J 0 bases; bases outside gene matches: 3. This CDR3 comprises 15 residues. Germline V gene data show CDR1 as SNHLY and CDR2 as FYNNEI. For the CDR3, the DNA is TGTGCCAGCAGTGACAGGGGGCGCTTGAACACTGAAGCTTTCTTT. As protein: CASSDRGRLNTEAFF.

The chain uses TRBV10-3 and TRBJ2-6; possible D gene TRBD1, 5 bases. CDR3 length: 16 residues. Germline CDR1 ENHRY, CDR2 SYGVKD. Deletions cut 3 bases from V and 0 bases from J, with 9 bases between. In nucleotides, the CDR3 is TGTGCCATCAGTGACTACAGGTCCTCTGGGGCCAACGTCCTGACTTTC. It codes for CAISDYRSSGANVLTF.

A word on this clone: One end of the junction does not line up with germline, which may come from a read error. This chain links TRBV7-3 with TRBJ2-1, with D perhaps matching TRBD2 (5 bases). The germline V gene has CDR1 SGHTA and CDR2 FQGTGA. This CDR3 comprises 12 residues. In DNA, the CDR3 is TGTGCCAGCAGCTTTTGGGCCGGGGAAACGATCTTC. It yields the protein CASSFWAGETIF.

In its sample, this clone was seen a few times. The genes are TRBV6-4 and TRBJ1-1; D uncertain. V was trimmed by 0 bases and J by 1 base, leaving 18 bases between them. CDR3 length equals 18 residues. From germline, CDR1 is MRHNA and CDR2 SNTAGT. The CDR3 bases are TGTGCCAGCAGTGACTCGAAGGCGCTGCGGGAGGGGAACACTGAAGCTTTCTTT. Its protein is CASSDSKALREGNTEAFF.

This clone appeared once. The chain links TRBV5-1 to TRBJ2-7; 7 nucleotides agree with TRBD1. Per the germline V gene, CDR1 is SGHRS and CDR2 is YFSETQ. The trim removed 1 base at V and 2 bases at J, leaving 3 bases unmatched. This CDR3 contains 14 residues. Here the CDR3 DNA reads TGCGCCAGCAGCTTGATGACAGGGACCTACGAGCAGTACTTC. Its translation is CASSLMTGTYEQYF. The variable domain in full, with the rest retrieved from reference TRBV5-1 and TRBJ2-7, is KAGVTQTPRYLIKTRGQQVTLSCSPISGHRSVSWYQQTPGQGLQFLFEYFSETQRNKGNFPGRFSGRQFSNSRSEMNVSTLELGDSALYLCASSLMTGTYEQYFGPGTRLTVT.

The chain carries TRBV13 and TRBJ1-1; no clear D gene. Germline values: CDR1 PRHDT, CDR2 FYEKMQ (reference sequence). CDR3 size: 12 residues. The V and J ends lost 5 bases and 5 bases respectively, with 9 bases between them. The DNA of the CDR3 is TGTGCCAGCAGCCCCCCGGTGACTGAAGCTTTCTTT. It codes for CASSPPVTEAFF.